The sequence of this T cell receptor (beta chain) was determined in a study of shared clonotypes between healthy human individuals. Germline CDR1 ENHRY, CDR2 SYGVKD. The CDR3 runs 13 residues. Trimming removed 4 bases from V and 9 bases from J, with 15 bases in between. Sequencing was performed with immunoSEQ multiplex PCR; in TCRdb, only in-frame clones are kept and a portion is missing. This table holds 2 million to 2.5 million clones, nearly 97% found once. General study results and limits: The sharing of about 5% of naive CD4 clonotypes was seen across several donors. The study's rarefaction showed incomplete sorted-subset sequencing despite large depth.

For this clone: The antigen remains undetermined.

This TCR derives from a man between 18 and 35 years old in good health. V gene TRBV10-3 combines with J gene TRBJ1-1; tentative D call: TRBD1 (6 bases). The sequenced material came from naive CD4+ T cells sorted from blood. The subset was: CD45RA+ positively selected. This chain's CDR3 is CAISGAGGTKAFF. CDR3 coding DNA: TGTGCCATCAGTGGCGCCGGTGGGACAAAAGCTTTCTTT.